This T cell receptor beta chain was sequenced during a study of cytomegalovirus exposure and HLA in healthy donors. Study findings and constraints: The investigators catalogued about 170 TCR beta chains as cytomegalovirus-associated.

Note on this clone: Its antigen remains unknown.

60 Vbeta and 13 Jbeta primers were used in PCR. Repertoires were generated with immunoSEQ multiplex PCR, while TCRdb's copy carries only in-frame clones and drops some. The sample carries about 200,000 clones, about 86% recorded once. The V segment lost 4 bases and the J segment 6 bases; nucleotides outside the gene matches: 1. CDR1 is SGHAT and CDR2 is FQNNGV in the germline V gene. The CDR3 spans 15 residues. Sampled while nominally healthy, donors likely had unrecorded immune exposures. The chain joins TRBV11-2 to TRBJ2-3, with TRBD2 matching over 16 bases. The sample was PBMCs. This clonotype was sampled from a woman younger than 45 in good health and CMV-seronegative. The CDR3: CASSSGLAGGDTQYF. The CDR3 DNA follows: TGTGCCAGCAGCTCGGGACTAGCGGGAGGGGATACGCAGTATTTT.